This T cell receptor beta chain was recorded in a study of monozygotic twins with inflammatory bowel disease. Study findings and constraints: Twin pairs that were concordant did not differ from discordant pairs in repertoire similarity, possibly from limited power. Healthy twins shared more clonotypes with others than IBD patients, most markedly active ones.

TCRdb re-called the 5' RACE reads and shows each CDR3 protein once, DNA omitted. Its listing shows 300,000 to 400,000 distinct CDR3 sequences. The CDR3 runs to 17 residues. Germline CDR1 MNHEY, CDR2 SMNVEV (reference sequence). Of note for this clonotype: As yet, its antigen is unknown.

Material: blood. The chain recombines TRBV27 with TRBJ2-2; the TCRdb D gene call, TRBD2, has no DNA to confirm it. The TCR originated in a human donor with ulcerative colitis or Crohn's disease, or a healthy co-twin of an affected twin (not recorded which). Here the CDR3 reads CASSSYIGLANTGELFF.